This record concerns one T cell receptor (beta chain) sequence. The antigen it binds to is not known. No quality values exist for individual bases; no much larger clone is one base distant. The data originate from a study of regulatory T cells in long-lasting Graves disease (dated by TCRdb to about 2021). Concerning the study at large: Persistent Graves' disease meant more than 5 years of antithyroid drug treatment with TSH receptor autoantibodies that stayed positive. Persistent Graves' disease patients were compared with newly diagnosed Graves' disease patients by peripheral blood TCR sequencing and RNA sequencing. The study took place in China and was registered as a clinical trial. A total of roughly 35 samples were covered by TCR sequencing, comprising approximately 13 persistent and roughly 20 newly diagnosed Graves' disease patients. Antithyroid drugs had been taken for 8.5 to 13 years on average by persistent Graves' disease patients in the clinical cohort.

For CDR1 and CDR2, the germline V gene lists SGHVS and FNYEAQ. The CDR3, from cysteine to phenylalanine, totals 15 residues. Only the CDR3 portion is preserved as DNA: 45 bases, with reading frame beginning at the first base. Cut back by 0 bases and 3 bases, the V and J ends lie 12 bases apart. The method behind the library was multiplex PCR. TCRdb lists the instrument as Illumina HiSeq 4000. CDR3 regions were amplified by Arm-PCR with iRepertoire HTBI primers to construct TCR beta libraries. Gel purification was performed on PCR products prior to sequencing. The authors processed their data as follows. Across samples, roughly 60 TRBV and 13 to 15 TRBJ segments were identified and used for gene usage analysis of CDR3 amino acid clonotypes. Filtered high-quality paired reads were merged into contigs using COPE and FqMerger. Contigs were aligned with BLAST to IMGT TRBV, TRBD and TRBJ reference genes, and CDR3 was defined per IMGT. Highly expanded clones were defined as clonotypes with a frequency above 0.1%. Shannon entropy was used to measure repertoire diversity, and the Gini coefficient was used to measure V-J evenness. Public clonotypes were defined as clonotypes shared by more than one individual. TCRdb reanalyzed the raw reads on its own, using fastp at Q25 for trimming and MiXCR for clone calling, and kept in-frame beta chains. Each CDR3 protein appears once, grouped with its most common genes and DNA. TCRdb, not the original authors, processed these V and J calls. Here the sample has some 440,000 distinct CDR3 sequences; about 20% occur a single time. The ten largest clones take up approximately 7.8% of the sample.

General conclusions and limits of the study: Patients with persistent disease shared more public clonotypes (under 3,000) than newly diagnosed patients did (approximately 970). Lower TCR Shannon entropy and fewer highly expanded clones were observed in persistent Graves' disease patients than in newly diagnosed patients, which suggested clonal expansion. The authors acknowledged the small sample size as a limitation that may reduce accuracy. TRBV28, TRBJ1-2 and TRBJ2-5 were preferentially used in persistent disease, while TRBV20-1 and TRBJ2-1 were favored in newly diagnosed disease. Peripheral blood alone was examined, since thyroid tissue, which constituted the primary lesion, could not be accessed. Sequencing and analysis were restricted to the TCR beta chain.

Interpreted using the paper, the time point label stands for: persistent/refractory GD, antithyroid drugs over 5 years with positive TRAb. For both TCR sequencing and RNA sequencing, RNA was extracted from PBMCs using TRIzol. The diagnosis of Graves' disease was made according to American Thyroid Association guidelines. Patients for the study were recruited at an endocrinology department in Xi'an, China. Each patient gave around 9.2 milliliters of peripheral blood, collected in an EDTA anticoagulant tube. Ficoll Paque Plus density gradient separation was used to isolate PBMCs, and no additional T cell sorting was done. An Agilent 2100 Bioanalyzer and agarose gel were used to check RNA quality, and a NanoDrop 2000 was used to measure RNA concentration.

The sample consisted of peripheral blood mononuclear cells (PBMCs), taken when the disease was refractory, from a patient treated with antithyroid drugs. Recombination connected TRBV7-6 to TRBJ2-7; no D gene call is confident. The receptor was isolated from a female donor with Graves disease. The CDR3 reads as follows: CASSLARRGGYEQYF. Read as DNA, the sequence is TGTGCCAGCAGCTTAGCGCGGCGAGGCGGCTACGAGCAGTACTTC.